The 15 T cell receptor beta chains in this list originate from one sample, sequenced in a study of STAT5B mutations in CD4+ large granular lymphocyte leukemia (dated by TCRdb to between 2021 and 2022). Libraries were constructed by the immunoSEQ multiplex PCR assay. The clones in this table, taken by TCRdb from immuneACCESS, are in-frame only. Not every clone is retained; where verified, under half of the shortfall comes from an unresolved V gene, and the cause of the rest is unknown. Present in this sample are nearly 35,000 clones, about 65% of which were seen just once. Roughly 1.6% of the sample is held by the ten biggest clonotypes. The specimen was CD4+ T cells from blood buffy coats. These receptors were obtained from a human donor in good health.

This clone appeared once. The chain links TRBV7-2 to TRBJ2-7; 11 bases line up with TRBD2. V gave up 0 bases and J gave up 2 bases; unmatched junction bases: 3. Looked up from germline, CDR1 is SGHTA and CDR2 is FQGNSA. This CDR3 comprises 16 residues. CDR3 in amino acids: CASSLAPSGGTYEQYF. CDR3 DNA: TGTGCCAGCAGCTTAGCCCCTAGCGGGGGGACCTACGAGCAGTACTTC.

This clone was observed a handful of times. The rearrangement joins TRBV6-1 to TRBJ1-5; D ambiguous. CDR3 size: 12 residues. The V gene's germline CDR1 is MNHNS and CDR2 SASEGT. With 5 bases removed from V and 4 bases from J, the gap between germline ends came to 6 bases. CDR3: CASSPPNQPQHF. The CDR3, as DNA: TGTGCCAGCAGTCCCCCGAATCAGCCCCAGCATTTT.

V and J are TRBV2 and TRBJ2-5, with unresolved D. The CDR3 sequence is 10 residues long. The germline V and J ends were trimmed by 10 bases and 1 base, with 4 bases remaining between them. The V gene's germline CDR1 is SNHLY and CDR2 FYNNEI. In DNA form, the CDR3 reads TGTGCCACCTCCCAAGAGACCCAGTACTTC. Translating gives CATSQETQYF.

For the CDR3, the DNA is TGCGCCAGCAGCTTGGCGGTCACGAACACCGGGGAGCTGTTTTTT. This gives the protein CASSLAVTNTGELFF. The rearrangement uses TRBV5-1 and TRBJ2-2; D not certain. The germline gives CDR1 SGHRS, CDR2 YFSETQ. The V and J ends lost 0 bases and 0 bases respectively, with 6 bases between them. This CDR3 has 15 residues.

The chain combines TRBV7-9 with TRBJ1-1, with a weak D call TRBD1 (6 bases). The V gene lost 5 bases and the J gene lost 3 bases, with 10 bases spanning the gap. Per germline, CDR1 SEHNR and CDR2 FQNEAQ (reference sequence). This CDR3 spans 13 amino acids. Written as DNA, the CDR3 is TGTGCCAGCAGCCCTCAGGGGTACACTGAAGCTTTCTTT. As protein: CASSPQGYTEAFF. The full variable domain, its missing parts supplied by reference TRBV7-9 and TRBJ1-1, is DTGVSQNPRHKITKRGQNVTFRCDPISEHNRLYWYRQTLGQGPEFLTYFQNEAQLEKSRLLSDRFSAERPKGSFSTLEIQRTEQGDSAMYLCASSPQGYTEAFFGQGTRLTVV.

CDR3 sequence (DNA): TGCGCCAGCAGCTTGGCTGAAAGTGGGGGGAACGCCCAGTACTTC. Its protein product is CASSLAESGGNAQYF. V gene TRBV5-1 combines with J gene TRBJ2-5, with TRBD2 as a possible D gene (6 bases). Between the trimmed V and J ends, which lost 0 bases and 9 bases, there was a span of 18 bases. Germline assignment: CDR1 SGHRS and CDR2 YFSETQ. CDR3 size: 15 residues. The whole variable domain, filled in from reference TRBV5-1 and TRBJ2-5, reads KAGVTQTPRYLIKTRGQQVTLSCSPISGHRSVSWYQQTPGQGLQFLFEYFSETQRNKGNFPGRFSGRQFSNSRSEMNVSTLELGDSALYLCASSLAESGGNAQYFGPGTRLLVL.

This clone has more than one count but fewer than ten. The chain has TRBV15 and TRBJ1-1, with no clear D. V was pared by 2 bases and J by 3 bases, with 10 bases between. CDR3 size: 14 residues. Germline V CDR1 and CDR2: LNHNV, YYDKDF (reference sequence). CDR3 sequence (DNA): TGTGCCACCAGCAGAAACAGAGGGCACACTGAAGCTTTCTTT. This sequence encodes CATSRNRGHTEAFF. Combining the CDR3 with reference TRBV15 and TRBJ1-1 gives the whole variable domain DAMVIQNPRYQVTQFGKPVTLSCSQTLNHNVMYWYQQKSSQAPKLLFHYYDKDFNNEADTPDNFQSRRPNTSFCFLDIRSPGLGDTAMYLCATSRNRGHTEAFFGQGTRLTVV.

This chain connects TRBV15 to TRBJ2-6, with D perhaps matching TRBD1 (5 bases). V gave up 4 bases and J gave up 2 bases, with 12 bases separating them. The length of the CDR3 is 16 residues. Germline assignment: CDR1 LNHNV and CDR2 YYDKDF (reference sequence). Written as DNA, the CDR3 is TGTGCCACCAGCAAGGGGTTTATGGCTGGGGCCAACGTCCTGACTTTC. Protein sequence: CATSKGFMAGANVLTF.

CDR3 residues: CASRLAGITDTQYF. In nucleotides, the CDR3 is TGTGCCAGCAGACTAGCGGGGATCACAGATACGCAGTATTTT. The rearrangement joins TRBV7-2 to TRBJ2-3; 10 bases line up with TRBD2. The V gene end was trimmed by 6 bases and the J gene end by 2 bases; junction bases not matched to a gene: 2. Germline assignment: CDR1 SGHTA and CDR2 FQGNSA. This CDR3 region has 14 residues.

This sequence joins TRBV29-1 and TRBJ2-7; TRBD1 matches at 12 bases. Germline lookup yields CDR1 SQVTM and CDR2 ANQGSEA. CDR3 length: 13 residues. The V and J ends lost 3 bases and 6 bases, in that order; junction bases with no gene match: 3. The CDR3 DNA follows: TGCAGCGTTGAGGGGACAGGGGGCCCCGAGCAGTACTTC. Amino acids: CSVEGTGGPEQYF.

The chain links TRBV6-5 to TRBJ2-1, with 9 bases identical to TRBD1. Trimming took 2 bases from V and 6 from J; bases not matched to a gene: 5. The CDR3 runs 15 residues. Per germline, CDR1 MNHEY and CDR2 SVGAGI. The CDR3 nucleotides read TGTGCCAGCAGTTACGGACAGGGGTACGGCAATGAGCAGTTCTTC. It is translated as CASSYGQGYGNEQFF.

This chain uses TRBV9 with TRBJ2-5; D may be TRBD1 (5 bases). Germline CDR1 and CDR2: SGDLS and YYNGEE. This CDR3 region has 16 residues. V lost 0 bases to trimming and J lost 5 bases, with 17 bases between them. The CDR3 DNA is TGTGCCAGCAGCGTAGGTGGGGCCCCAGGGTGGGAGACCCAGTACTTC. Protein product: CASSVGGAPGWETQYF.

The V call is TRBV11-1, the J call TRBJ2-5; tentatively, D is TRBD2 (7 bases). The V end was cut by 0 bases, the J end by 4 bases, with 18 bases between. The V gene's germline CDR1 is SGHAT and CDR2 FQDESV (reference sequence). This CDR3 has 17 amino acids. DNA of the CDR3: TGTGCCAGCAGCTTAGCGGGCTCCGGGGGGCGAGGAGAGACCCAGTACTTC. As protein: CASSLAGSGGRGETQYF.

DNA of the CDR3: TGCGCCAGCAGCTTGTCGGTGGACTACGAGCAGTACTTC. Amino acids: CASSLSVDYEQYF. The V call is TRBV5-1, the J call TRBJ2-7; D ambiguous. CDR3 length equals 13 residues. Germline CDR1 reads SGHRS; CDR2 reads YFSETQ. V was cut by 1 base and J by 3 bases, with 8 bases left in between.

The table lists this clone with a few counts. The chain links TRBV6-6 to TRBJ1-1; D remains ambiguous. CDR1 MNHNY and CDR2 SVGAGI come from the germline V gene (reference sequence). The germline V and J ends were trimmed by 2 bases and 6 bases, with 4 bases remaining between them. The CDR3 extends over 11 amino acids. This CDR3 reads CASSYISEAFF. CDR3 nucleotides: TGTGCCAGCAGTTACATCTCTGAAGCTTTCTTT.